Listed below are T cell receptor beta chains from one sample, sequenced in a study of breast tumors, draining lymph nodes, adjacent tissues. TCRdb reanalysed the multiplex PCR reads using MiXCR and keeps one entry per CDR3 protein. The sample includes 50,000 to 55,000 distinct CDR3 sequences, 42% of them seen just once. Sequencing was done on a sample of breast tumor tissue. Receptors were obtained from a female donor with breast cancer. Some clones in this sample may be carry-over from other donors' samples. Each CDR3 is given with its conserved first and last residue. D genes are given only for firm matches. A row's size may be missing; if present it is once, few, many or a size class.

>TRBV20-1|TRBJ1-2|13|NA|many
CSARVQGDYGYTF
TGCAGTGCTAGAGTACAGGGAGACTATGGCTACACCTTC
>TRBV6-2/TRBV6-3|TRBJ2-2|18|TRBD2|many
CASSPTGTSGRATGELFF
TGTGCCAGCAGCCCAACGGGGACTAGCGGGAGGGCAACCGGGGAGCTGTTTTTT
>TRBV7-8|TRBJ2-7|15|NA|many
CASRAEQTGRYEQYF
TGTGCCAGCAGGGCAGAACAGACAGGCCGCTACGAGCAGTACTTC
>TRBV20-1|TRBJ2-1|13|NA|many
CSAKWQSTNERFF
TGCAGTGCTAAGTGGCAGAGCACCAATGAGCGGTTCTTC
>TRBV12-3/TRBV12-4|TRBJ1-4|14|NA|many
CASSRRATNEKLFF
TGTGCCAGCAGCCGCAGGGCTACTAATGAAAAACTGTTTTTT
>TRBV5-1|TRBJ2-3|13|NA|NA
CASSLVGSDTQYF
TGCGCCAGCAGCTTGGTGGGGAGCGATACGCAGTATTTT
>TRBV20-1|TRBJ2-1|14|TRBD2|many
CSLSGGRADNEQFF
TGCAGTCTGTCCGGCGGGAGGGCCGACAATGAGCAGTTCTTC
>TRBV28|TRBJ2-5|16|TRBD2|NA
CVSSSSVSGSQETQYF
TGTGTCAGCAGTTCCTCCGTGAGCGGGAGTCAAGAGACCCAGTACTTC
>TRBV7-3|TRBJ2-3|15|NA|NA
CASSPRGRGTDTQYF
TGTGCCAGCAGTCCCCGGGGACGGGGAACAGATACGCAGTATTTT
>TRBV14|TRBJ2-7|13|NA|NA
CASSRITGHEQYF
TGTGCCAGCAGCCGGATCACAGGGCACGAGCAGTACTTC
>TRBV6-6|TRBJ2-7|15|TRBD2|NA
CASQGGGLAGREQYF
TGTGCCAGCCAAGGGGGGGGACTAGCGGGAAGGGAGCAGTACTTC
>TRBV15|TRBJ1-2|12|NA|NA
CATSRDTYGYTF
TGTGCCACCAGCAGAGATACTTATGGCTACACCTTC
>TRBV10-3|TRBJ2-1|16|NA|many
CAISEGMADPYNEQFF
TGTGCCATCAGTGAGGGGATGGCGGATCCCTACAATGAGCAGTTCTTC
>TRBV9|TRBJ2-1|14|TRBD2|many
CASSPSGGWNEQFF
TGTGCCAGCAGCCCATCGGGAGGGTGGAATGAGCAGTTCTTC
>TRBV10-1|TRBJ2-3|15|TRBD2|NA
CASSDGTSSADTQYF
TGCGCCAGCAGTGACGGGACTAGCTCGGCAGATACGCAGTATTTT
>TRBV7-9|TRBJ1-1|12|NA|many
CASSMVNTEAFF
TGTGCCAGCAGCATGGTGAACACTGAAGCTTTCTTT
>TRBV3-1|TRBJ1-2|16|NA|many
CASSQDWGGLLGGYTF
TGTGCCAGCAGCCAAGATTGGGGGGGACTCCTGGGAGGCTACACCTTC
>TRBV7-2|TRBJ2-5|15|NA|NA
CASGPRAQAEEAQYF
TGTGCCAGCGGCCCTCGGGCCCAGGCGGAGGAGGCCCAGTACTTC
>TRBV20-1|TRBJ2-3|13|TRBD1|NA
CSALGTGGDTQYF
TGCAGTGCCCTCGGGACAGGTGGGGATACGCAGTATTTT
>TRBV5-6|TRBJ1-2|17|TRBD1|NA
CASSLYRTGGLNYGYTF
TGTGCCAGCAGCTTGTATAGGACAGGGGGGCTTAACTATGGCTACACCTTC
>TRBV5-1|TRBJ1-3|15|NA|many
CASSRGTDSGNTIYF
TGCGCCAGCAGCCGCGGGACGGACTCTGGAAACACCATATATTTT
>TRBV6-5|TRBJ2-5|13|TRBD2|many
CATGGEDQETQYF
TGTGCCACCGGGGGGGAGGACCAAGAGACCCAGTACTTC
>TRBV11-2|TRBJ1-4|16|NA|many
CASSLLWAATNEKLFF
TGTGCCAGCAGCTTACTCTGGGCAGCAACTAATGAAAAACTGTTTTTT
>TRBV6-1|TRBJ2-2|15|TRBD2|many
CASRAPGRDTGELFF
TGTGCCAGCAGGGCTCCGGGGAGGGACACCGGGGAGCTGTTTTTT
>TRBV9|TRBJ2-3|14|TRBD2|once
CASSGGTSGRWEYF
TGTGCCAGCAGCGGTGGGACTAGCGGGAGATGGGAGTATTTT
>TRBV5-8|TRBJ2-1|13|NA|many
CASSLQKRDEQFF
TGTGCCAGCAGCTTGCAGAAGAGGGATGAGCAGTTCTTC
>TRBV29-1|TRBJ2-1|23|NA|NA
CSVFRTAHFACASSWDRQNEQFF
NA
>TRBV19|TRBJ1-2|13|NA|NA
CASSISQIYGYTF
TGTGCCAGTAGTATAAGTCAGATCTATGGCTACACCTTC
>TRBV12-3/TRBV12-4|TRBJ2-1|14|NA|many
CASSHGTRSDEQFF
TGTGCCAGCAGTCACGGGACTCGGAGCGATGAGCAGTTCTTC
>TRBV7-3|TRBJ1-5|14|NA|NA
CASSLAGAINEQHF
TGTGCCAGCAGCTTAGCGGGAGCAATTAATGAGCAGCATTTT
>TRBV19|TRBJ1-6|13|NA|few
CASSITGNSPLHF
TGTGCCAGTAGTATTACAGGGAATTCACCCCTCCACTTT
>TRBV20-1|TRBJ2-1|13|NA|many
CSASLSSVGEQFF
TGCAGTGCTAGTCTGAGTTCGGTGGGGGAGCAGTTCTTC
>TRBV24-1|TRBJ2-7|14|NA|NA
CATSDQTGVYEQYF
TGTGCCACCAGTGATCAGACGGGAGTCTACGAGCAGTACTTC
>TRBV16|TRBJ1-5|17|NA|many
CASSPISGGWSNQPQHF
TGTGCCAGCAGCCCCATCTCGGGGGGCTGGAGCAATCAGCCCCAGCATTTT
>TRBV24-1|TRBJ2-1|15|NA|medium-sized
CATSDLWQGNNEQFF
TGTGCCACCAGTGATTTATGGCAGGGTAACAATGAGCAGTTCTTC
>TRBV2|TRBJ2-7|12|NA|many
CASRSGPYEQYF
TGTGCCAGCAGAAGTGGACCCTACGAGCAGTACTTC
>TRBV20-1|TRBJ2-7|15|TRBD2|many
CSATSQREDIGEQYF
TGCAGTGCTACCAGCCAGCGGGAGGATATAGGGGAGCAGTACTTC
>TRBV12-3/TRBV12-4|TRBJ2-1|16|TRBD2|many
CASSFDGREGYHEQFF
TGTGCCAGCAGTTTCGACGGGCGGGAGGGCTACCATGAGCAGTTCTTC
>TRBV5-5|TRBJ2-7|14|NA|NA
CASSLGTTSREQYF
TGTGCCAGCAGCTTAGGCACGACCTCCCGCGAGCAGTACTTC
>TRBV7-8|TRBJ1-1|13|NA|many
CASSLTGNTEAFF
TGTGCCAGCAGCTTAACCGGAAACACTGAAGCTTTCTTT
>TRBV20-1|TRBJ2-5|12|NA|many
CSVITEQETQYF
TGCAGTGTGATTACAGAACAAGAGACCCAGTACTTC
>TRBV12-3/TRBV12-4|TRBJ1-4|12|NA|NA
CASNPTGEKLFF
TGTGCCAGCAACCCGACCGGTGAAAAACTGTTTTTT
>TRBV7-3|TRBJ1-2|15|NA|NA
CASSLRPRDGLGYTF
TGTGCCAGCAGCTTACGCCCCCGGGACGGTCTGGGCTACACCTTC
>TRBV6-5|TRBJ2-7|13|NA|many
CATASGFTLEQYF
TGTGCCACTGCCTCGGGATTCACCCTCGAGCAGTACTTC
>TRBV9|TRBJ1-6|13|NA|NA
CASSADFLFPLHF
TGTGCCAGCAGCGCGGATTTCCTTTTCCCCCTCCACTTT
>TRBV7-2|TRBJ2-3|17|TRBD2|many
CASSLQSGTSVSDTQYF
TGTGCCAGCAGCTTACAGTCCGGGACTAGCGTTTCAGATACGCAGTATTTT
>TRBV7-2|TRBJ1-2|12|NA|many
CASSFPGYGYTF
TGTGCCAGCAGCTTTCCGGGCTATGGCTACACCTTC
>TRBV29-1|TRBJ2-7|18|TRBD2|NA
CQLTRLAGGPLITYEQYF
TGCCAGCTCACCCGACTAGCGGGAGGGCCTTTAATTACCTACGAGCAGTACTTC
>TRBV9|TRBJ1-6|14|NA|many
CASSPGTLNSPLHF
TGTGCCAGCAGCCCCGGGACTTTGAATTCACCCCTCCACTTT
>TRBV5-1|TRBJ2-1|18|TRBD2|NA
CASSRALAGGSSYNEQFF
TGCGCCAGCAGTCGCGCACTAGCGGGAGGAAGCTCCTACAATGAGCAGTTCTTC
>TRBV28|TRBJ2-7|13|NA|NA
CASSWRGGYEQYF
TGTGCCAGCAGTTGGAGGGGGGGCTACGAGCAGTACTTC
>TRBV29-1|TRBJ2-1|14|NA|once
CSVAEQADYNEQFF
TGCAGCGTTGCGGAGCAGGCAGACTACAATGAGCAGTTCTTC
>TRBV15|TRBJ2-6|16|NA|many
CATSRDKSSGANVLTF
TGTGCCACCAGCAGAGATAAGAGCTCTGGGGCCAACGTCCTGACTTTC
>TRBV5-5|TRBJ2-1|23|NA|NA
CASSFYICSARDPAGFSYNEQFF
NA
>TRBV15|TRBJ2-1|13|NA|NA
CATSLPVGNEQFF
TGTGCCACCAGCTTGCCAGTAGGTAATGAGCAGTTCTTC